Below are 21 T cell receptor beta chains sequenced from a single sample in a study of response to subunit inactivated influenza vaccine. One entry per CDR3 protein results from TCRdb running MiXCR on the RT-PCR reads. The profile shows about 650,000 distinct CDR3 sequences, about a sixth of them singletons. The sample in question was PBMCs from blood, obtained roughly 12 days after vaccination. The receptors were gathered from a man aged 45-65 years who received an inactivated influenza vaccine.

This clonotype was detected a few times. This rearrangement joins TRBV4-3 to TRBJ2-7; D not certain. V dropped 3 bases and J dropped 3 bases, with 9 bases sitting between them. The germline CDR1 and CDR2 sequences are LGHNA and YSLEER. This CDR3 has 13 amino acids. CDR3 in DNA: TGCGCCAGCAGCCATGAGGACGGCTACGAGCAGTACTTC. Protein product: CASSHEDGYEQYF.

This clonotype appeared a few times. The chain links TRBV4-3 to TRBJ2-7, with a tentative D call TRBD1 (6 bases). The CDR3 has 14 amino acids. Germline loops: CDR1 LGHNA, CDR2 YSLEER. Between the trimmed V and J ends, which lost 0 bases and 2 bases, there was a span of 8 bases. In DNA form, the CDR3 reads TGCGCCAGCAGCCAAGATAGACAGGCCTACGAGCAGTACTTC. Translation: CASSQDRQAYEQYF.

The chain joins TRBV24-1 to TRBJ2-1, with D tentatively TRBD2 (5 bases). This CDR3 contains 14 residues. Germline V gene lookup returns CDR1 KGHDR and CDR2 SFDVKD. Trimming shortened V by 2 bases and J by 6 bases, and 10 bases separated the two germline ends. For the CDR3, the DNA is TGTGCCACCAGTGATTGGCACCGGGGCAATGAGCAGTTCTTC. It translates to CATSDWHRGNEQFF.

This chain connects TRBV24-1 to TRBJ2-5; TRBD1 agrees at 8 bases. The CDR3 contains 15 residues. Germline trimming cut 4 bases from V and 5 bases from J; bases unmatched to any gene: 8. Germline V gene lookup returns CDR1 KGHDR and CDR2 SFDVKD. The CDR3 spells CATSDRGQGTETQYF. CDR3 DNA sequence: TGTGCCACCAGTGACCGTGGACAGGGCACGGAGACCCAGTACTTC.

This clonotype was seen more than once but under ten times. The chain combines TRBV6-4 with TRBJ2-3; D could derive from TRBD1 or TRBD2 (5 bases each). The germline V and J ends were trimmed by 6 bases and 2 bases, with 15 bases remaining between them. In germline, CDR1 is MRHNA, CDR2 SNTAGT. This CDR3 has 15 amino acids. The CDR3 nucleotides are TGTGCCAGCAGCGCCACCGGGGCCTTCACAGATACGCAGTATTTT. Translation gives CASSATGAFTDTQYF.

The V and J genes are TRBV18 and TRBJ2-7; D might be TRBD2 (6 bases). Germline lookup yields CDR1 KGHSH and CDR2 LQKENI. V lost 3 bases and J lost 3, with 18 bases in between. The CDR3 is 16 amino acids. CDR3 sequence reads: CASSPHPPGEGYEQYF. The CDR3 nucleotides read TGTGCCAGCTCACCCCATCCCCCGGGAGAGGGCTACGAGCAGTACTTC.

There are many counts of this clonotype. The CDR3 loop reads CASSLIAGGLYNEQFF. In DNA form, the CDR3 reads TGTGCCAGCAGCTTGATCGCGGGGGGGCTTTACAATGAGCAGTTCTTC. This chain links TRBV5-5 with TRBJ2-1, with 9 bases lining up with TRBD2. The CDR3 length is 16 residues. The J segment lost 4 bases and the V segment lost 1 base, leaving 6 bases of the junction unmatched. CDR1 is SGHKS, CDR2 YYEKEE, per germline (reference sequence).

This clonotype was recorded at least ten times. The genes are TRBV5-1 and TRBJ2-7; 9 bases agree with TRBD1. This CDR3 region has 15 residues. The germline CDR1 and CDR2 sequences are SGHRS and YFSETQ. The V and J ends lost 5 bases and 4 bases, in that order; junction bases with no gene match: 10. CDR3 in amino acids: CASSPLQGAGYEQYF. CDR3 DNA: TGCGCCAGCAGTCCCCTACAGGGGGCCGGATACGAGCAGTACTTC.

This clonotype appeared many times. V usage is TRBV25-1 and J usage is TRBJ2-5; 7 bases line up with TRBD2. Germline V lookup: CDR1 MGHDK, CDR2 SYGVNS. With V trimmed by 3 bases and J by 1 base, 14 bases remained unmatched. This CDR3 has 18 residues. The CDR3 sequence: CASSDGPQGAGSQETQYF. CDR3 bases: TGTGCCAGCAGTGATGGGCCGCAGGGAGCGGGGTCCCAAGAGACCCAGTACTTC.

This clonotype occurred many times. CDR3 nucleotides: TGCAGTGCTAGAGAGACTAGCCAGGCGCAGTATTTT. Translating gives CSARETSQAQYF. The genes are TRBV20-1 and TRBJ2-3, with 7 bases identical to TRBD2. This CDR3 is built from 12 residues. V shed 0 bases, J shed 10 bases, and the junction held 4 bases outside the gene matches. Germline V gene lookup returns CDR1 DFQATT and CDR2 SNEGSKA (reference sequence).

The CDR3 sequence: CASSLDGRDLKETQYF. The CDR3 DNA sequence: TGTGCCAGCAGTTTGGACGGCCGGGACCTTAAAGAGACCCAGTACTTC. V gene TRBV28 combines with J gene TRBJ2-5, with D perhaps given as TRBD1 or TRBD2 (5 bases each). In germline, CDR1 is MDHEN, CDR2 SYDVKM. V was cut by 3 bases and J by 3 bases, with 17 bases left in between. This CDR3 contains 16 residues.

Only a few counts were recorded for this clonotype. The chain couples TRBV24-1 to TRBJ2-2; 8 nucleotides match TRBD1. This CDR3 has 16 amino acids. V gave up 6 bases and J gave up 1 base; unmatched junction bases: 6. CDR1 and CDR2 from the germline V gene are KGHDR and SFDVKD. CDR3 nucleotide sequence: TGTGCCACCAGTCCCTGGGACAGGCAGAACACCGGGGAGCTGTTTTTT. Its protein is CATSPWDRQNTGELFF.

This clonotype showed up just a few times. The CDR3 DNA follows: TGTGCCAGCAGCTTAGATTGGGGAGGGGCGGAGACCCAGTACTTC. Amino acid sequence: CASSLDWGGAETQYF. This chain links TRBV11-2 with TRBJ2-5; 7 nucleotides align to TRBD2. V lost 0 bases and J lost 5; bases outside the gene matches: 6. Per the germline V gene, CDR1 is SGHAT and CDR2 is FQNNGV. The CDR3 totals 15 residues.

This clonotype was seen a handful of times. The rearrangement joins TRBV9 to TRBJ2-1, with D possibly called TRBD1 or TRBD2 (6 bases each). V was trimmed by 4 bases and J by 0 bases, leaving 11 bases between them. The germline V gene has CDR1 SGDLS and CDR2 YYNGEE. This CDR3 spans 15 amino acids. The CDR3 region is CASSPGATSYNEQFF. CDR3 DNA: TGTGCCAGCAGCCCGGGGGCCACCTCCTACAATGAGCAGTTCTTC. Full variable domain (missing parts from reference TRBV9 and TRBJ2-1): DSGVTQTPKHLITATGQRVTLRCSPRSGDLSVYWYQQSLDQGLQFLIQYYNGEERAKGNILERFSAQQFPDLHSELNLSSLELGDSALYFCASSPGATSYNEQFFGPGTRLTVL.

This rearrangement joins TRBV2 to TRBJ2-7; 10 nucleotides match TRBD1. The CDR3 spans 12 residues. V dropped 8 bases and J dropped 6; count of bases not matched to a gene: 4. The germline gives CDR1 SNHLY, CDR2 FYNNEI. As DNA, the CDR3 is TGTGCCAGCGGGGACAGGGGTACCGAGCAGTACTTC. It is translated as CASGDRGTEQYF.

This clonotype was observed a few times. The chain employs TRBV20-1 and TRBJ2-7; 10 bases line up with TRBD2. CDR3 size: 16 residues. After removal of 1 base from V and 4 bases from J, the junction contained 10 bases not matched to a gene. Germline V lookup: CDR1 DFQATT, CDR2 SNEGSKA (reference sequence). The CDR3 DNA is TGCAGTGCTAGAGGCTATGTCTCTAGCGGGAGTTACGAGCAGTACTTC. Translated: CSARGYVSSGSYEQYF.

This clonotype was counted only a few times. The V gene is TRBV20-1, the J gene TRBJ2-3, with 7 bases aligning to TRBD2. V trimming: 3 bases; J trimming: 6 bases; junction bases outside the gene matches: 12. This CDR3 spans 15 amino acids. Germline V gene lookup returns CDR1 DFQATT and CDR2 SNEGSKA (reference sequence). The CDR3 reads CSARGGSGMGDTQYF. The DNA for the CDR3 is TGCAGTGCTAGGGGCGGGAGTGGTATGGGGGATACGCAGTATTTT.

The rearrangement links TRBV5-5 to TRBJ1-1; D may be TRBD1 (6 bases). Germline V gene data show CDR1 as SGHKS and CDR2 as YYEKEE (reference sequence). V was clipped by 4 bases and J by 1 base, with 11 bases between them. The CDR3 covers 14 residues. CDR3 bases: TGTGCCAGCAGCGGTGTGACAGGGAACACTGAAGCTTTCTTT. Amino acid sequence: CASSGVTGNTEAFF.

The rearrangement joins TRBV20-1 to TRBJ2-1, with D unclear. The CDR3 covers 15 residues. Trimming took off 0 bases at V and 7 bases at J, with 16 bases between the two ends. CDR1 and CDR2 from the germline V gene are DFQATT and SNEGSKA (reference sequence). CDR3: CSARDFRAAGNEQFF. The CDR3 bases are TGCAGTGCTAGAGATTTCCGGGCGGCCGGGAATGAGCAGTTCTTC.

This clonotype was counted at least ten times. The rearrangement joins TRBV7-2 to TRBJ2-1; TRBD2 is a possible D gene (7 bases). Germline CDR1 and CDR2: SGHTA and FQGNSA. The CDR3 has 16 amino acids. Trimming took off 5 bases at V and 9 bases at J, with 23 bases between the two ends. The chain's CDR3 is CASSPSLSGGGGEQFF. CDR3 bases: TGTGCCAGCAGCCCGAGTCTGAGCGGAGGGGGGGGTGAGCAGTTCTTC.

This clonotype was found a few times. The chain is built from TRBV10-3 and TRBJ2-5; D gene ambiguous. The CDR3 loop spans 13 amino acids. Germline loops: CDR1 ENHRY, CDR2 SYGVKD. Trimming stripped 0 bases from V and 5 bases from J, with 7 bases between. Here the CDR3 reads CAISESFVETQYF. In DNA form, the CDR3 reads TGTGCCATCAGTGAGTCGTTTGTGGAGACCCAGTACTTC.